These T cell receptor beta chains were read from a single sample in a study of human T cells and chemical hapten exposure. Each CDR3 protein gets one entry after TCRdb re-called the RACE reads with MiXCR. Here the sample spans around 120,000 distinct CDR3 sequences, approximately 15% being singletons. Source: whole blood, taken in connection with sensitization to the hapten diphenylcyclopropenone (DPC). The receptor source for this set is a woman younger than 30 with alopecia areata. Some clones in this sample may be carry-over from other donors' samples. CDR3s include the opening cysteine and the closing phenylalanine or tryptophan. A D gene is named only where the DNA matches it firmly. The size entry is marked missing in some rows and otherwise reads once, few, many or a size class.

>TRBV19|TRBJ1-5|TRBD1|few
CASSTGTDNQPQHF
TGTGCCAGTAGTACCGGGACAGATAATCAGCCCCAGCATTTT
>TRBV6-6|TRBJ2-7|-|few
CASSYSSGRSYEQYF
TGTGCCAGCAGTTACTCTAGCGGCAGGAGCTACGAGCAGTACTTC
>TRBV2|TRBJ1-1|-|-
CASSEWNGMNTEAFF
TGTGCCAGCAGTGAATGGAACGGGATGAACACTGAAGCTTTCTTT
>TRBV10-2|TRBJ1-6|-|few
CASLGGHRSSYNSPLHF
TGCGCCAGCCTCGGAGGGCACCGGAGCTCCTATAATTCACCCCTCCACTTT
>TRBV6-2/TRBV6-3|TRBJ1-5|-|many
CASSYGQWNQPQHF
TGTGCCAGCAGTTACGGCCAGTGGAATCAGCCCCAGCATTTT
>TRBV6-4|TRBJ1-1|-|many
CASSLDWNTEAFF
TGTGCCAGCAGCCTTGACTGGAACACTGAAGCTTTCTTT
>TRBV28|TRBJ2-7|-|-
CASMPRDPSYEQYF
TGTGCCAGCATGCCGCGAGACCCCTCCTACGAGCAGTACTTC
>TRBV2|TRBJ1-2|-|few
CASSGIGLGAF
TGTGCCAGCAGTGGTATAGGGCTCGGAGCCTTC
>TRBV6-5|TRBJ2-1|TRBD2|few
CASSRGVAGGQYNEQFF
TGTGCCAGCAGTCGGGGGGTAGCGGGCGGGCAGTACAATGAGCAGTTCTTC
>TRBV6-2/TRBV6-3|TRBJ1-5|-|many
CASSRSNQPQHF
TGTGCCAGCAGCCGAAGCAATCAGCCCCAGCATTTT
>TRBV7-6|TRBJ2-4|-|few
CASSLAVGVGKNIQYF
TGTGCCAGCAGCTTAGCAGTCGGGGTAGGCAAAAACATTCAGTACTTC
>TRBV6-2/TRBV6-3|TRBJ2-3|-|few
CASSYSRTGHRDTQYF
TGTGCCAGCAGTTACTCTAGGACGGGTCATAGGGATACGCAGTATTTT
>TRBV4-3|TRBJ1-2|TRBD1|few
CASSSSGTGPYGYTF
TGCGCCAGCAGCTCGTCCGGGACAGGTCCCTATGGCTACACCTTC
>TRBV20-1|TRBJ2-1|TRBD2|-
CSARDPGLASYNEQFF
TGCAGTGCTAGAGACCCGGGACTAGCGTCCTACAATGAGCAGTTCTTC
>TRBV29-1|TRBJ2-7|-|few
CSVIARSLKDEQYF
TGCAGCGTTATCGCCAGGTCTCTCAAGGACGAGCAGTACTTC
>TRBV7-8|TRBJ2-6|-|many
CASSLTGANVLTF
TGTGCCAGCAGCCTAACAGGGGCCAACGTCCTGACTTTC
>TRBV4-3|TRBJ1-3|-|-
CASSQEAGSGNTIYF
TGCGCCAGCAGCCAAGAGGCGGGCTCTGGAAACACCATATATTTT
>TRBV20-1|TRBJ2-3|-|-
CSARAHTDTQYF
TGCAGTGCTAGGGCTCACACAGATACGCAGTATTTT
>TRBV18|TRBJ2-3|TRBD2|many
CASSPRTRDTQYF
TGTGCCAGCTCACCCAGGACTAGAGATACGCAGTATTTT
>TRBV12-3/TRBV12-4|TRBJ1-2|-|few
CASSPRQDYGYTF
TGTGCCAGCAGTCCAAGACAGGACTATGGCTACACCTTC
>TRBV20-1|TRBJ2-1|-|few
CSARDPRGRAEEQFF
TGCAGTGCTAGAGATCCGCGGGGGCGGGCCGAAGAGCAGTTCTTC
>TRBV20-1|TRBJ2-1|-|-
CSATTGYNEQFF
TGCAGTGCAACAACAGGGTACAATGAGCAGTTCTTC
>TRBV6-2/TRBV6-3|TRBJ1-5|TRBD1|many
CASGQGASQPQHF
TGTGCCAGCGGGCAGGGGGCTTCCCAGCCCCAGCATTTT
>TRBV11-2|TRBJ1-1|-|-
CASSLLTREAFF
TGTGCCAGCAGCCTGCTGACCCGTGAAGCTTTCTTT
>TRBV4-1|TRBJ2-5|-|-
CASSQVIRTGTQYF
TGCGCCAGCAGCCAAGTCATTAGAACGGGGACCCAGTACTTC
>TRBV3-1|TRBJ2-2|-|-
CASSPRGHFKGGELFF
TGTGCCAGCAGCCCGCGGGGACACTTCAAAGGCGGGGAGCTGTTTTTT
>TRBV15|TRBJ2-6|TRBD1|-
CATSPSGTGISGANVLTF
TGTGCCACCAGCCCCTCCGGGACAGGGATCTCTGGGGCCAACGTCCTGACTTTC
>TRBV23-1|TRBJ1-5|-|many
CASSHFRGQPQHF
TGCGCCAGCAGTCATTTCAGGGGTCAGCCCCAGCATTTT
>TRBV29-1|TRBJ1-4|-|many
CSVGSGREKLFF
TGCAGCGTTGGTTCAGGCCGGGAAAAACTGTTTTTT
>TRBV6-1|TRBJ1-5|TRBD1|-
CASSEWTGTGGRPQPQHF
TGTGCCAGCAGTGAATGGACCGGGACAGGGGGCAGGCCTCAGCCCCAGCATTTT
>TRBV7-6|TRBJ1-2|-|few
CASSLYATFGYTF
TGTGCCAGCAGCTTATACGCGACGTTCGGCTACACCTTC
>TRBV9|TRBJ1-1|-|few
CASSGGRTENTEAFF
TGTGCCAGCAGCGGGGGCCGGACGGAGAACACTGAAGCTTTCTTT
>TRBV3-1|TRBJ1-3|-|-
CASSQGLGRLSGNTIYF
TGTGCCAGCAGCCAAGGATTGGGCAGGCTCTCTGGAAACACCATATATTTT
>TRBV13|TRBJ2-2|-|many
CASSSMGAGELFF
TGTGCCAGCAGCTCGATGGGGGCCGGGGAGCTGTTTTTT
>TRBV7-2|TRBJ1-5|-|-
CASSLLWGVDQPQHF
TGTGCCAGCAGCCTATTATGGGGAGTCGACCAGCCCCAGCATTTT
>TRBV29-1|TRBJ1-2|-|-
CSVETGAGTLGYTF
TGCAGCGTTGAGACAGGAGCAGGTACCTTAGGCTACACCTTC
>TRBV28|TRBJ1-3|-|-
CASRRTSSGNTIYF
TGTGCCAGCAGACGGACAAGCTCTGGAAACACCATATATTTT
>TRBV18|TRBJ2-1|-|few
CASSWKAEPYNEQFF
TGTGCCAGCTCATGGAAAGCGGAACCCTACAATGAGCAGTTCTTC
>TRBV2|TRBJ2-6|-|-
CASSEAGQGEDNVLTF
TGTGCCAGCAGTGAAGCGGGGCAGGGGGAGGACAACGTCCTGACTTTC
>TRBV20-1|TRBJ1-1|TRBD1|few
CSASPTGGSAFF
TGCAGTGCTAGCCCGACAGGGGGCTCAGCTTTCTTT